The clone carrying this T cell receptor beta chain came up once. Original methodology: Using reference gene primer amplification, nucleated cell counts were estimated. The data were produced by immunoSEQ multiplex PCR, yet TCRdb's version contains in-frame clones alone and is incomplete. V and J calls and clone size are copied from that table; D and trimming were computed from the DNA. The sample has roughly 200,000 clones; more than 80% are singletons. V was pared by 1 base and J by 8 bases, with 20 bases between. CDR3 length equals 17 residues. CDR1 and CDR2 from the germline V gene are KGHDR and SFDVKD. This specimen belongs to a study of blood T cell repertoires in COVID-19. Study at large: Acute and convalescent COVID-19 samples came from the United States, Italy and Spain. Nucleic acid was either cDNA or gDNA, and it came from T cells, B-cell-depleted T cells, or PBMCs.

The V gene is TRBV24-1, the J gene TRBJ2-1; a possible D gene is TRBD2 (6 bases). Sequences were obtained from peripheral blood. This TCR was sampled from a woman aged 55 to 70 with acute or convalescent COVID-19. The CDR3 protein is CATSDFPYPGLKDEQFF. The CDR3 DNA reads TGTGCCACCAGTGATTTCCCATACCCGGGACTTAAGGATGAGCAGTTCTTC.